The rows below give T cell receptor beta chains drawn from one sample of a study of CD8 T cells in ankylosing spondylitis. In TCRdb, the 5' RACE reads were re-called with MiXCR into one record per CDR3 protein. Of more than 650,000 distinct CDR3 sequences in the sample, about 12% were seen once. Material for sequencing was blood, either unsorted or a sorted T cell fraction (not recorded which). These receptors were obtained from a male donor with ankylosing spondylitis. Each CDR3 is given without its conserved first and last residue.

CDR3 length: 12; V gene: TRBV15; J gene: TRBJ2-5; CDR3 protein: ATSRVLGWETQY
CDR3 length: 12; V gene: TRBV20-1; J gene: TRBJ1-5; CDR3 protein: SAHRGGSNQPQH
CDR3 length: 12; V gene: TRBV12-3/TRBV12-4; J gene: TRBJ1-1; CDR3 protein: ASRLDLPNTEAF
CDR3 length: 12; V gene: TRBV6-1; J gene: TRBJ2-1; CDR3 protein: ASGKIQTDNEQF
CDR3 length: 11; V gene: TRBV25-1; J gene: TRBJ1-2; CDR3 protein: ASSPQINYGYT
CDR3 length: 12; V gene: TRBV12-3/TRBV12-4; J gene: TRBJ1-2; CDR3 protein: ASSLALDRNGYT
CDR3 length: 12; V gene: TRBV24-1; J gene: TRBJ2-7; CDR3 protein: ATSDPGQGDEQY
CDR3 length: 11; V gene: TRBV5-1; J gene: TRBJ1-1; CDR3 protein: ASSLGGDTEAF
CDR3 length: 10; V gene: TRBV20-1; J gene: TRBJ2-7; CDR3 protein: SASGRAWEQY
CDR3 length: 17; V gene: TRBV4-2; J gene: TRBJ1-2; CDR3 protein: ASSRDGGTGEGRNYGYT
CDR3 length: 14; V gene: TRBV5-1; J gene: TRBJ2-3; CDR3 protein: ASSLPPLGGRDTQY
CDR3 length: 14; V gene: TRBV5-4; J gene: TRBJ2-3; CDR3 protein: ASTKGAGKNTDTQY
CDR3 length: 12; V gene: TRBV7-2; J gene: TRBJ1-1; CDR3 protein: ASSSNYIGVEAF
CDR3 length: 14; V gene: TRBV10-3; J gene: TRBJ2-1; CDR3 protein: AIRDPRETNYNEQF
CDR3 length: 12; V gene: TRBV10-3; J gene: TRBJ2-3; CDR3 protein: AISKGLSTDTQY
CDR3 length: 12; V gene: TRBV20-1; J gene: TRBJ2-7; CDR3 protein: SASKGQSPHEQY
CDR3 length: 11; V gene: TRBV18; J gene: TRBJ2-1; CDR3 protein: ASSPQNRGEQF
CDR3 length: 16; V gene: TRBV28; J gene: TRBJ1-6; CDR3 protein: ASSLGTEGAAYNSPLH
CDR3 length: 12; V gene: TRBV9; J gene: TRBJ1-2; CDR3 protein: ASSVDGQSHGYT
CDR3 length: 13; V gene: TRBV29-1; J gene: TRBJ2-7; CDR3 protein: SVEYLAGGMDEQY
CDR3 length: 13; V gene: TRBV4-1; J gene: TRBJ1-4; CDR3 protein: ASSQRDREDEKLF
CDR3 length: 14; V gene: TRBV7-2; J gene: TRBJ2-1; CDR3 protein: ASSLVGSGGFNEQF
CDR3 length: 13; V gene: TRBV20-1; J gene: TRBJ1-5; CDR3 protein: SANRGQFFNQPQH
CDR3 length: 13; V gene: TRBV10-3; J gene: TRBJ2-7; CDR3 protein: AISGTSGFLYEQY
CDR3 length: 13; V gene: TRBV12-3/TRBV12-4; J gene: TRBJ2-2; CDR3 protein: ASIYDRGRTGELF
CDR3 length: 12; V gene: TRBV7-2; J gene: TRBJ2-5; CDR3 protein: ASSLETLQETQY
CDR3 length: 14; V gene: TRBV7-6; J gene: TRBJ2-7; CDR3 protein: ASSFLWDRNSYEQY
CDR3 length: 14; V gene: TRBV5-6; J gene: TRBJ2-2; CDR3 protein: ASSLTGNPNTGELF
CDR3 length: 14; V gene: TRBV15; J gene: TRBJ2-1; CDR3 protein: ATSRGGTPADNEQF
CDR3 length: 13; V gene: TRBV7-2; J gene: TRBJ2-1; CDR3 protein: ASSSSGIPYNEQF
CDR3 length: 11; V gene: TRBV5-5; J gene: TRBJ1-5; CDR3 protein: ASSFNPGQPQH
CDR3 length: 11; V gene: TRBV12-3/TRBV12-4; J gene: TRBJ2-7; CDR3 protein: ASSRQTAYEQY
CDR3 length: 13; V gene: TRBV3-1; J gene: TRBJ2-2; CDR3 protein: ASRQEAGVAGELF
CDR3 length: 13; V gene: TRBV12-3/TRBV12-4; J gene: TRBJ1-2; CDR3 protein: ASRGEGKWNYGYT
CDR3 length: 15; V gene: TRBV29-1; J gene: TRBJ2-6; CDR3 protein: SVGPGQGVSGANVLT
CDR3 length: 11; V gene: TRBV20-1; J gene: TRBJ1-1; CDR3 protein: SAKGWEGTEAF
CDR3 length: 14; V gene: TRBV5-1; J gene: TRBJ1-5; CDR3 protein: ASSLDPAGANQPQH
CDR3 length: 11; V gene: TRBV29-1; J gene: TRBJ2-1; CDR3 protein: SVDRGEYNEQF
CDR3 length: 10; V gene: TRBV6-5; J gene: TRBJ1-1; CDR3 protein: ASSPRTGRAF
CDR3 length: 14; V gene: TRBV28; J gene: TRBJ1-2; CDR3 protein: ASSSGSSDRGYGYT
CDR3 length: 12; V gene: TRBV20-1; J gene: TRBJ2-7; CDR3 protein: SARDPVARNEQY
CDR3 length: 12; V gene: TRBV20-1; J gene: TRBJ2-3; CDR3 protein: SAHRGFSTDTQY
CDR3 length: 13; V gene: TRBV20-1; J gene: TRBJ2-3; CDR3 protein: SAPRPGGGTDTQY
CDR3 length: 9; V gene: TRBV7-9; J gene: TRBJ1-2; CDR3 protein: ASSLGGDYT
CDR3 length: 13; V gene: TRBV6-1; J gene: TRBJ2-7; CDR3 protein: ASQDSPYSSYEQY
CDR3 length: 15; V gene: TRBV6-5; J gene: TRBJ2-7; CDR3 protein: ASSYQQGQGLYYEQY
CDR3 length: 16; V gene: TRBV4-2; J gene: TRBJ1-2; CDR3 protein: ASSQDSFDSTGRYGYT
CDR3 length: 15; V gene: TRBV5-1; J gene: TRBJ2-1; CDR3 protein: ASKVSGSPISYNEQF
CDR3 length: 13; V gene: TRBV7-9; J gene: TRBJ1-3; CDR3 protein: ASSLGIDFGNTIY
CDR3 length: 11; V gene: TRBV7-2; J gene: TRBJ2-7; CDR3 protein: ASRHAAGYEQY
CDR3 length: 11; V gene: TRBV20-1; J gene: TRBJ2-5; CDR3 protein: SASNPTAETQY
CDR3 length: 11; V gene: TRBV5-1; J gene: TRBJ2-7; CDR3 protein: ASWGTGEGEQY
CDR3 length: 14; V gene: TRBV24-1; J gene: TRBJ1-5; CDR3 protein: ATSDPGTGDNQPQH
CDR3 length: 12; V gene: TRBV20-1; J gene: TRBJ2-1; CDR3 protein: SASRASRIDEQF
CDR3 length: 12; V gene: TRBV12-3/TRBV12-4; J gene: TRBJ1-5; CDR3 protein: ASSQTLAEQPQH
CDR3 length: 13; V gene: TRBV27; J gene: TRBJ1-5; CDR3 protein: ASSGPRGHNQPQH
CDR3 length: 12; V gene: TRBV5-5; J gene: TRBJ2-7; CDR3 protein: ATTRGGASYEQY
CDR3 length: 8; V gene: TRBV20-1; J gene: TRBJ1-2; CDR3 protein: SASGRGYT
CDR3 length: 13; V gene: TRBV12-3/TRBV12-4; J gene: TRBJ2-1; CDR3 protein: ASSTSSGLYNEQF
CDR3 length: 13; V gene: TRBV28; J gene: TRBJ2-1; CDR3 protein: ASSLRGLARNEQF